This record covers a single TCR beta chain. The data were obtained in a study of identical twins. A universal primer binding site was introduced by template switching. The final cDNA contained unique molecular identifiers. MiXCR, run by TCRdb on the 5' RACE reads, gives a single entry per CDR3 protein. Among fewer than 650,000 distinct CDR3 sequences listed, 9.6% were seen once. CDR3 length: 16 amino acids. V lost 5 bases, J lost 3 bases, and 9 bases stayed unmatched. Germline loops: CDR1 SNHLY, CDR2 FYNNEI. A further study also used this sample, focusing on yellow fever vaccine responses in identical twins.

The sequenced sample consisted of PBMCs. The chain recombines TRBV2 with TRBJ1-1; 10 bases align to TRBD1. This receptor was obtained from a young woman in good health. For the CDR3, the DNA is TGTGCCAGCAGTATTCCCTCCGGGACAGGGGACACTGAAGCTTTCTTT. Protein sequence: CASSIPSGTGDTEAFF.